This TCR beta chain was profiled in a study of shared clonotypes between healthy human individuals. General study results and limits: Estimated richness was generally greater in naive than memory subsets.

This CDR3 has 19 amino acids. Per the germline V gene, CDR1 is MDHEN and CDR2 is SYDVKM. The V and J ends lost 3 bases and 6 bases, in that order; junction bases with no gene match: 15. As concerns this clone: Its antigen is unidentified.

Some clones are missing from TCRdb's copy, which holds only in-frame ones; the method was immunoSEQ multiplex PCR. The sample holds a few million clones; about 92% are singletons and the top ten take 0.39%. The sequenced sample was naive CD4+ T cells from PBMCs. Subset given: CD45RA+ positively selected. The receptor was derived from a man between 18 and 35 years old in good health. Some clones in this sample may be carry-over from other donors' samples. The rearrangement links TRBV28 to TRBJ1-5; TRBD1 agrees at 12 bases. The DNA for the CDR3 is TGTGCCAGCAGTTTTCATCCTGGGACAGGGGGCAGGCTGGGTCAGCCCCAGCATTTT. It yields the protein CASSFHPGTGGRLGQPQHF.